This T cell receptor (beta chain) was captured in a study of cytomegalovirus exposure and HLA in healthy donors. Notes on the study in general: In an earlier analysis, most TCR beta V segments were productive about 87% or about 30% of the time. Links to common viral pathogens appeared, in a later analysis, for several of the most significant clusters. Sequences of the TCR beta chain were said to predict the HLA-A and HLA-B alleles of most subjects accurately.

About this clone itself: Antigen unknown.

Primers included in the PCR were 60 Vbeta and 13 Jbeta primers. The protocol was immunoSEQ multiplex PCR, while the TCRdb copy is restricted to in-frame clones and leaves out a portion. Of about 300,000 clones in the sample, about nine tenths were seen once. The receptor was isolated from a man aged 40-49 years in good health and CMV-seropositive. The specimen sequenced was PBMCs.

The CDR3 region has the DNA TGCGCCAGCAGCTTGGGGGCGACGAGCTCCTACAATGAGCAGTTCTTC. It codes for CASSLGATSSYNEQFF. V gene TRBV5-1 combines with J gene TRBJ2-1; D is ambiguous. The CDR3 spans 16 residues. Germline lookup yields CDR1 SGHRS and CDR2 YFSETQ. The V end was cut by 0 bases, the J end by 0 bases, with 10 bases between.